This is a list of T cell receptor beta chains from one sample in a study of cytomegalovirus exposure and HLA in healthy donors. Libraries were prepared by immunoSEQ multiplex PCR; TCRdb keeps only in-frame clonotypes and omits some of them. The sample yields some 85,000 clones, 60% to 85% seen once. The sequencing input was PBMCs. Receptors originate from a woman aged 40 to 50 in good health and CMV-seropositive. Each CDR3 is given with its conserved first and last residue.

>TRBV2
CASSTNSGREETQYF
>TRBV11-3
CASSRIPGTGGAKGYTF
>TRBV11-3
CASKPRDRGLDNEQFF
>TRBV5-1
CASRGGPVLSNTDTQYF
>TRBV27
CASSQYRGWSDQETQYF
>TRBV28
CAVGQDSYEQYF
>TRBV2
CASSLWQGSDTQYF
>TRBV29-1
CSVRGQGNSEQYF
>TRBV6-5
CASSYGGYTDTQYF
>TRBV11-3
CASSPRLAQETQYF